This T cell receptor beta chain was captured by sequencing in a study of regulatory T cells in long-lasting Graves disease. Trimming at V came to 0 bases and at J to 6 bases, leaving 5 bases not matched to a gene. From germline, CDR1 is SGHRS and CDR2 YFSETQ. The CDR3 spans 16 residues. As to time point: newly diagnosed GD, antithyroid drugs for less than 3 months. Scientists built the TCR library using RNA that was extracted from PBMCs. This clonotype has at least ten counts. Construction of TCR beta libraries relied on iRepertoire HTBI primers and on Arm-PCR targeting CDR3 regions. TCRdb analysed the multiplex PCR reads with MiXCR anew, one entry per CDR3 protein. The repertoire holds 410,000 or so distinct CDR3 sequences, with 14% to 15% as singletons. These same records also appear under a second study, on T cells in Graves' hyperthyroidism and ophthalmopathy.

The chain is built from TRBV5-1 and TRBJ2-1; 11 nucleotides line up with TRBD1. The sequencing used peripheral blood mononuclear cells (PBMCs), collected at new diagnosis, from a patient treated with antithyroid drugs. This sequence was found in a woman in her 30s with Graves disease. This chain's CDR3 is CASSLALGTGGNEQFF. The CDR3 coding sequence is TGCGCCAGCAGCTTGGCTTTGGGGACAGGGGGCAATGAGCAGTTCTTC.